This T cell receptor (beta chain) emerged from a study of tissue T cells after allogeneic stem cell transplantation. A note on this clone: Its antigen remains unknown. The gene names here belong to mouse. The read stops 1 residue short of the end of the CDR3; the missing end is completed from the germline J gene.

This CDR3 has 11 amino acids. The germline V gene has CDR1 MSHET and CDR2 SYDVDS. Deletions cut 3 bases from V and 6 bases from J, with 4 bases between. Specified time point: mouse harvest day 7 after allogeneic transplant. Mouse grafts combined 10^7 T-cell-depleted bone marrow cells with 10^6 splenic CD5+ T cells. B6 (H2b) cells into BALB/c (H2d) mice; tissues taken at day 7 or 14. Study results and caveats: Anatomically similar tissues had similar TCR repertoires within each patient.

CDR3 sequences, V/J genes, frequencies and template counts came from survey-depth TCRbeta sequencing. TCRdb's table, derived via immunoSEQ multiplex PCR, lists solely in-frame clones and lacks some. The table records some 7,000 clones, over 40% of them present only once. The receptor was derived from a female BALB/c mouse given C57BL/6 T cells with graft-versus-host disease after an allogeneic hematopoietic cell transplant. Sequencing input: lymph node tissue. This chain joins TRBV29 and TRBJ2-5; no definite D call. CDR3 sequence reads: CASSFFDTQYF. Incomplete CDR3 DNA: TGTGCTAGCAGTTTCTTCGACACCCAGTAC.